The following is a TCR beta chain sequence with its context. This sample is drawn from a study of sequential checkpoint blockade in melanoma. Germline lookup yields CDR1 SGHVS and CDR2 FQNEAQ. Losses at the gene ends were 5 bases for V and 5 bases for J; bases not matched to a gene: 8. CDR3 length: 14 amino acids. Treatment reported: randomized to nivolumab then ipilimumab (arm A) or the reverse (arm B). Only in-frame clones appear in the TCRdb table, and some are missing; sequencing was by immunoSEQ multiplex PCR. Of fewer than 45,000 clones listed, approximately 90% are singletons. This chain joins TRBV7-8 and TRBJ1-1; 7 nucleotides match TRBD1. The source was CD8+ T cells sorted from blood (inferred from file names), collected from a patient given nivolumab and ipilimumab in sequence. This clonotype originated in a human donor with melanoma. The CDR3 region is CASSVAAGGTEAFF. CDR3 in DNA: TGTGCCAGCAGCGTTGCTGCAGGGGGGACTGAAGCTTTCTTT.